The entry that follows covers one T cell receptor beta chain sequence. The antigen remains undetermined. These data are taken from a study of siplizumab effects on memory and regulatory T cells. Findings of the study overall: Mapping to unstimulated subsets was achieved for only a minor fraction of alloreactive clones. Siplizumab brought about a significant reduction in alloreactive sequences traceable to unstimulated CD4+ memory cells.

About 100,000 TCR templates underwent assay in each sample. Assay used: immunoSEQ multiplex PCR; TCRdb lists only in-frame clones, some missing. Counted here are approximately 100,000 clones, around 94% occurring once; the ten biggest clones make up 1.3%. This receptor was taken from a human donor in good health. Sequences were obtained from non-Treg CD4+ T cells sorted from blood.

The CDR3 sequence: CASSLPGYEQFF. For the CDR3, the DNA is TGTGCCAGCAGCCTTCCCGGGTATGAGCAGTTCTTC. The chain carries TRBV4-2 and TRBJ2-1; D gene uncertain. CDR1 is LGHNA, CDR2 YNFKEQ, per germline. The CDR3 is made up of 12 amino acids. The V gene lost 4 bases and the J gene lost 8 bases, with 9 bases spanning the gap.